The 3 T cell receptor beta chains below all came from one sample that was sequenced in a study of shared clonotypes between healthy human individuals. TCRdb's copy holds only in-frame clones and misses some; the assay was immunoSEQ multiplex PCR. The table includes 2.5 million or so clones, around nine tenths detected once. The sample taken for sequencing was naive CD4+ T cells sorted from blood. Subset here: CD45RA+ positively selected. Every receptor here comes from a man younger than 35 in good health.

The DNA for the CDR3 is TGCGCCAGCAGCCCATCCGCTAACTACGAGCAGTACTTC. It specifies CASSPSANYEQYF. The J gene is TRBJ2-7, the V gene TRBV5-1; D gene ambiguous. Per germline, CDR1 SGHRS and CDR2 YFSETQ. V was trimmed by 4 bases and J by 3 bases, leaving 11 bases between them. The CDR3 is 13 residues long. The variable domain in full, with the rest retrieved from reference TRBV5-1 and TRBJ2-7, is KAGVTQTPRYLIKTRGQQVTLSCSPISGHRSVSWYQQTPGQGLQFLFEYFSETQRNKGNFPGRFSGRQFSNSRSEMNVSTLELGDSALYLCASSPSANYEQYFGPGTRLTVT.

The chain joins TRBV2 to TRBJ1-4; no clear D. V dropped 2 bases and J dropped 0 bases, with 22 bases sitting between them. This CDR3 region has 20 residues. Germline values: CDR1 SNHLY, CDR2 FYNNEI. DNA of the CDR3: TGTGCCAGCAGTGAATCACAGCGAGTTAGAATAGTTGCAACTAATGAAAAACTGTTTTTT. This encodes CASSESQRVRIVATNEKLFF.

The chain combines TRBV28 with TRBJ1-1; tentative D call: TRBD1 (5 bases). This CDR3 region has 16 residues. The germline V gene encodes CDR1 MDHEN and CDR2 SYDVKM. Trimming cost V 4 bases and J 0 bases, with 15 bases left between them. The CDR3 here is CASSSQGLGMNTEAFF. The CDR3 coding sequence is TGTGCCAGCAGTTCTCAGGGTTTGGGGATGAACACTGAAGCTTTCTTT.